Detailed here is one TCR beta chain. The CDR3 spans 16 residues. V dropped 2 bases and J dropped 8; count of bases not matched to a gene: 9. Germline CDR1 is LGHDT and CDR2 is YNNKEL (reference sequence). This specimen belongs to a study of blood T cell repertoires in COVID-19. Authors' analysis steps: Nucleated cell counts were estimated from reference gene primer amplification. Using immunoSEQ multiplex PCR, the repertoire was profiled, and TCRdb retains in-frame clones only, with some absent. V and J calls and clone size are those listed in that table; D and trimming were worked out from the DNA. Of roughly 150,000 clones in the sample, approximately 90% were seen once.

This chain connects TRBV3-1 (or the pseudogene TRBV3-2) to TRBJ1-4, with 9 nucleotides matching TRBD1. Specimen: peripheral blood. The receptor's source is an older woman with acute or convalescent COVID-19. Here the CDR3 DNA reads TGTGCCAGCAGCCAACGTATAGGGACAGGGAGGGAAAAACTGTTTTTT. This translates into CASSQRIGTGREKLFF.